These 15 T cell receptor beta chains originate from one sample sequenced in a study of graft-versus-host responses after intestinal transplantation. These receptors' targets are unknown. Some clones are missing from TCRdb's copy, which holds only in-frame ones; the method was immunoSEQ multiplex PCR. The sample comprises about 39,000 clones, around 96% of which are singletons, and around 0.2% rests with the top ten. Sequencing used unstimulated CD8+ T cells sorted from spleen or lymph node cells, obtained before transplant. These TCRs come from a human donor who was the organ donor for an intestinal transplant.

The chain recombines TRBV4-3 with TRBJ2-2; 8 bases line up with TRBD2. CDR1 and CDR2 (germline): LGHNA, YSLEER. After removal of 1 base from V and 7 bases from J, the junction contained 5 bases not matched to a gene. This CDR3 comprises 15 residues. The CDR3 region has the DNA TGCGCCAGCAGCCAAGGACTAGCGCGAGGCGGGGAGCTGTTTTTT. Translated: CASSQGLARGGELFF.

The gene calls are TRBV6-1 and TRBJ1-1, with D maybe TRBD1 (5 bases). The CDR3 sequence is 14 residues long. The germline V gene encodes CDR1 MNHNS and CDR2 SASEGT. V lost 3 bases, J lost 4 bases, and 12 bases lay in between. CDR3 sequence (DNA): TGTGCCAGCAGTGATCCAGGGATATCCACTGAAGCTTTCTTT. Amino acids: CASSDPGISTEAFF.

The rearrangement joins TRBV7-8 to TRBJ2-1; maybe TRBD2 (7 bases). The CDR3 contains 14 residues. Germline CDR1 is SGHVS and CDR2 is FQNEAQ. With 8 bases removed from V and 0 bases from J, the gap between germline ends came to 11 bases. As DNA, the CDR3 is TGTGCCAGCGGGAGGGGGGGCTCCTACAATGAGCAGTTCTTC. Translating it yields CASGRGGSYNEQFF.

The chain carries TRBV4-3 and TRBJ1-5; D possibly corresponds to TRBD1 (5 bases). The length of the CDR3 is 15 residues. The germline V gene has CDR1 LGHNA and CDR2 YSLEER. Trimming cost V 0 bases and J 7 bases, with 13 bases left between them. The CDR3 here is CASSQDRGAGQPQHF. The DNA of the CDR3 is TGCGCCAGCAGCCAAGATCGAGGGGCAGGACAGCCCCAGCATTTT.

CDR3 residues: CASHKGTGNYGYTF. The CDR3 DNA reads as TGCGCCAGCCACAAGGGGACGGGAAACTATGGCTACACCTTC. The rearrangement joins TRBV5-1 to TRBJ1-2, with D perhaps matching TRBD1 (5 bases). Germline V gives CDR1 SGHRS, CDR2 YFSETQ. V was trimmed by 7 bases and J by 2 bases, leaving 15 bases between them. The CDR3 sequence is 14 residues long. Based on the CDR3 plus reference TRBV5-1 and TRBJ1-2, the full variable domain is KAGVTQTPRYLIKTRGQQVTLSCSPISGHRSVSWYQQTPGQGLQFLFEYFSETQRNKGNFPGRFSGRQFSNSRSEMNVSTLELGDSALYLCASHKGTGNYGYTFGSGTRLTVV.

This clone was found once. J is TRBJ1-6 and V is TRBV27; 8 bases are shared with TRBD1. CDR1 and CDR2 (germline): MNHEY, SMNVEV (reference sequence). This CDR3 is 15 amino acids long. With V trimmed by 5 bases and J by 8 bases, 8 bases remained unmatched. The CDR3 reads CASSPGTGLHSPLHF. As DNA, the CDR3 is TGTGCCAGCAGTCCCGGGACAGGCCTACATTCACCCCTCCACTTT.

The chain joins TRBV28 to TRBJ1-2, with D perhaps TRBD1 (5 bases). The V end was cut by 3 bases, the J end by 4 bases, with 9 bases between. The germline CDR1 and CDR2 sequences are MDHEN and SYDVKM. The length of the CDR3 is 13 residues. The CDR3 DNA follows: TGTGCCAGCAGTTTGGGACGGGCCTATGGCTACACCTTC. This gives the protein CASSLGRAYGYTF.

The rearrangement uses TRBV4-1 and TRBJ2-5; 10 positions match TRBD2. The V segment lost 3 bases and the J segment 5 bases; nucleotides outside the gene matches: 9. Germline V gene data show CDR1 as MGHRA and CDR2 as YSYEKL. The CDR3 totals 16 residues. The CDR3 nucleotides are TGCGCCAGCAGCCACCCCCATAGCGGGGGGACGGAGACCCAGTACTTC. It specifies CASSHPHSGGTETQYF.

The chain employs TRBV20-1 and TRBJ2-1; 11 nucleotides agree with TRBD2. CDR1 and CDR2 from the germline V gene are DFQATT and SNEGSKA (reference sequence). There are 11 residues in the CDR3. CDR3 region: CSGTSGNEQFF. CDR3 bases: TGCAGCGGGACTAGCGGAAATGAGCAGTTCTTC.

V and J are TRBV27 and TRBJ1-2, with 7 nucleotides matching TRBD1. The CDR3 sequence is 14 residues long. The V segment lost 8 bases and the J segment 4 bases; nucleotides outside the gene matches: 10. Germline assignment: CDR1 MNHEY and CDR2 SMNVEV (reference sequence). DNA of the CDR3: TGTGCCAGCGCTAAAGGGACAGCCTTCTATGGCTACACCTTC. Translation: CASAKGTAFYGYTF.

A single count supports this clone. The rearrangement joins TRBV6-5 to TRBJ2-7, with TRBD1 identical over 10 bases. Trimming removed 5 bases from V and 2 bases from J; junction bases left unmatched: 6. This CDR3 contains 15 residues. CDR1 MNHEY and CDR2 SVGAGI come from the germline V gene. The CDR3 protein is CASSRGQGGPYEQYF. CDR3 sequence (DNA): TGTGCCAGCAGTCGAGGACAGGGGGGCCCCTACGAGCAGTACTTC.

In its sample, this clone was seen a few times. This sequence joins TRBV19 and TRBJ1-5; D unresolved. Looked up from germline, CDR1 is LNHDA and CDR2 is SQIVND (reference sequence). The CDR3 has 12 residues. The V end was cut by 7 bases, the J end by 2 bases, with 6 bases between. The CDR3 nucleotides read TGTGCCAGTATCGGGGGCAATCAGCCCCAGCATTTT. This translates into CASIGGNQPQHF.

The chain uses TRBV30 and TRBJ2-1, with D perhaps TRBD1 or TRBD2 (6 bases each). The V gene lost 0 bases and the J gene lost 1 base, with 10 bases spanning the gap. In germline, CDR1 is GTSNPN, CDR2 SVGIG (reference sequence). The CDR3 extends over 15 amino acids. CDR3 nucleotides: TGTGCCTGGAGTGTTGGAGGGGGGTCCTACAATGAGCAGTTCTTC. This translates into CAWSVGGGSYNEQFF.

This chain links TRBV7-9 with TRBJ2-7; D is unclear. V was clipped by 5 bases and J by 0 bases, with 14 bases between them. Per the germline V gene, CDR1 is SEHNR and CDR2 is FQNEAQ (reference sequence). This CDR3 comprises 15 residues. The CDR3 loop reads CASSLSGESSYEQYF. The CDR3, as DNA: TGTGCCAGCAGCCTTTCTGGGGAATCCTCCTACGAGCAGTACTTC. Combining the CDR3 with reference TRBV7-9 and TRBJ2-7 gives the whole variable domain DTGVSQNPRHKITKRGQNVTFRCDPISEHNRLYWYRQTLGQGPEFLTYFQNEAQLEKSRLLSDRFSAERPKGSFSTLEIQRTEQGDSAMYLCASSLSGESSYEQYFGPGTRLTVT.

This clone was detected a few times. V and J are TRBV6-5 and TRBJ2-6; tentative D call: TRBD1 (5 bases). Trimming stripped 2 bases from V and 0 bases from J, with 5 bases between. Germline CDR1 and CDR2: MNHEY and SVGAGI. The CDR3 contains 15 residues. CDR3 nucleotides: TGTGCCAGCAGTTACGACAGCTCTGGGGCCAACGTCCTGACTTTC. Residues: CASSYDSSGANVLTF.